The clone carrying this T cell receptor (beta chain) turned up a few times. Its matching antigen is unknown. This specimen comes from a study of PD-L1 blockade in urothelial cancer. Turning to the study itself: The patients had undergone anywhere from 0 to 3 prior chemotherapy regimens. Blood analysis occurred 3 weeks (second dose) and 6 weeks after treatment start.

Trimming cost V 3 bases and J 2 bases, with 8 bases left between them. Per the germline V gene, CDR1 is MNHNS and CDR2 is SASEGT. The CDR3 loop spans 14 amino acids. General observations from the study: Tumor-associated clones in blood expanded more at 3 weeks in durable-benefit patients.

Some clones are missing from TCRdb's copy, which holds only in-frame ones; the method was immunoSEQ multiplex PCR. The sample yields some 20,000 clones, around nine tenths seen once. The chain uses TRBV6-1 and TRBJ2-1; no clear D. Specimen: PBMCs, collected around atezolizumab (anti-PD-L1) treatment. This clonotype was sampled from a man in his forties or fifties with urothelial cancer. CDR3 sequence reads: CASSDGWPYNEQFF. The CDR3, as DNA: TGTGCCAGCAGTGACGGGTGGCCCTACAATGAGCAGTTCTTC.